The T cell receptor (beta chain) described here comes from a study of T cell changes during pregnancy in multiple sclerosis. Only in-frame clones appear in the TCRdb table, and some are missing; sequencing was by immunoSEQ multiplex PCR. The table records about 93,000 clones, 92% of them present only once. Germline values: CDR1 PRHDT, CDR2 FYEKMQ (reference sequence). J lost 6 bases, V lost 1 base, and 7 bases had no gene match. The CDR3 consists of 15 residues. The chain couples TRBV13 to TRBJ2-3, with 7 bases fitting TRBD2. This receptor was taken from a female donor with multiple sclerosis, enrolled in a pregnancy study. The sequences come from peripheral blood, collected after pregnancy. CDR3 in amino acids: CASSLARAGLDTQYF. For the CDR3, the DNA is TGTGCCAGCAGCTTAGCACGAGCGGGGCTCGATACGCAGTATTTT. Full variable domain (remainder filled in from reference TRBV13 and TRBJ2-3): AAGVIQSPRHLIKEKRETATLKCYPIPRHDTVYWYQQGPGQDPQFLISFYEKMQSDKGSIPDRFSAQQFSDYHSELNMSSLELGDSALYFCASSLARAGLDTQYFGPGTRLTVL.